Listed below are T cell receptor beta chains from one sample, sequenced in a study of blood T cell repertoires in COVID-19. The data were produced by immunoSEQ multiplex PCR, yet TCRdb's version contains in-frame clones alone and is incomplete. The data show 150,000 to 200,000 clones, with roughly nine tenths seen just once and about a sixth held by the top ten. Sequenced material: peripheral blood. These receptors all come from a man aged 60-69 years with active or convalescent COVID-19. Both conserved end residues are part of each CDR3.

23 | TRBJ1-5 | TRBV9 | CASSPYVLPPGTEKENSNQPQHF
14 | TRBJ1-2 | TRBV6-5 | CASSYSAGNYGYTF
16 | TRBJ2-2 | TRBV19 | CASSIGSGRNTGELFF
13 | TRBJ2-3 | TRBV6-6 | CASSGGPFDTQYF
17 | TRBJ2-7 | TRBV3-1/TRBV3-2 | CASRRPGLAGGRREQYF
15 | TRBJ1-2 | TRBV6-1 | CASSEARGLSYGYTF
16 | TRBJ2-2 | TRBV11-3 | CASSLGRGAGTGELFF
16 | TRBJ1-3 | TRBV3-1/TRBV3-2 | CASSQGQGASGNTIYF
15 | TRBJ2-7 | TRBV9 | CASSLGGSALREQYF
14 | TRBJ2-1 | TRBV19 | CASSTTRGAPEQFF
15 | TRBJ2-5 | TRBV4-1 | CASSLTSGRGETQYF
15 | TRBJ1-3 | TRBV15 | CATSRDQGAGNTIYF
13 | TRBJ2-7 | TRBV7-8 | CASSFNRVGEQYF
14 | TRBJ1-4 | TRBV10-3 | CAISESQGKEKLFF
15 | TRBJ1-5 | TRBV2 | CASSVEQGRNQPQHF
14 | TRBJ2-3 | TRBV6-6 | CASSWGGRTDTQYF
23 | TRBJ2-1 | TRBV5-1 | CASSLPRGPHLTITLYTYNEQFF
12 | TRBJ2-7 | TRBV18 | CASSQQTYEQYF
15 | TRBJ1-2 | TRBV3-1/TRBV3-2 | CASSQEDRVRYGYTF
15 | TRBJ2-5 | TRBV7-9 | CASSLAGRGRETQYF
13 | TRBJ2-5 | TRBV19 | CASSPGGMETQYF
17 | TRBJ1-5 | TRBV19 | CASSTLEGTGFNQPQHF
14 | TRBJ2-7 | TRBV7-2 | CASSQGAGSYEQYF
13 | TRBJ1-2 | TRBV18 | CASLPGTAYGYTF
14 | TRBJ2-3 | TRBV18 | CASSPLDKADTQYF
14 | TRBJ1-4 | TRBV5-1 | CASSPGQTNEKLFF
11 | TRBJ1-2 | TRBV24-1 | CATSSGGSYTF
16 | TRBJ1-1 | TRBV18 | CASSRGTGGAGTEAFF
15 | TRBJ1-5 | TRBV5-8 | CASSSSLSGYQPQHF
18 | TRBJ1-5 | TRBV4-1 | CASSQESRTGGRNQPQHF
15 | TRBJ2-1 | TRBV7-9 | CASSLEGFAYNEQFF
18 | TRBJ2-6 | TRBV10-2 | CASSVEDRGSSGANVLTF
13 | TRBJ1-2 | TRBV7-2 | CASSPGVRYGYTF
16 | TRBJ2-7 | TRBV19 | CASSPRPGQGVYEQYF
13 | TRBJ1-2 | TRBV27 | CASSSGQTYGYTF
13 | TRBJ1-6 | TRBV27 | CASSLNRVSPLHF
16 | TRBJ2-3 | TRBV7-2 | CASSSVRGLAYDTQYF
17 | TRBJ1-5 | TRBV7-8 | CASSLRDSLGSNQPQHF
12 | TRBJ1-2 | TRBV25-1 | CASSGGGRGYTF
13 | TRBJ2-7 | TRBV30 | CAWRGVVSHEQYF
14 | TRBJ1-2 | TRBV11-2 | CASSLGRQANGYTF
16 | TRBJ2-2 | TRBV19 | CASSQTSGRGTGELFF
11 | TRBJ1-2 | TRBV6-4 | CASRSSDGYTF
14 | TRBJ1-1 | TRBV10-2 | CASSESGTGTEAFF
15 | TRBJ1-5 | TRBV7-9 | CASSGGTGGIQPQHF
15 | TRBJ2-7 | TRBV11-2 | CASSPTGTSVGEQYF
16 | TRBJ1-6 | TRBV13 | CASSRGGKANNSPLHF
15 | TRBJ1-6 | TRBV6-4 | CASRRQGSYNSPLHF
18 | TRBJ2-3 | TRBV2 | CASSVLAGGIHSTDTQYF
15 | TRBJ2-7 | TRBV18 | CASSPTSGGTYEQYF
12 | TRBJ2-3 | TRBV2 | CASRGPGDTQYF
16 | TRBJ2-2 | TRBV18 | CASSRRDRGNTGELFF
13 | TRBJ1-2 | TRBV7-2 | CASSPKGAYGYTF
14 | TRBJ1-2 | TRBV28 | CASSAGGDSYGYTF
14 | TRBJ1-1 | TRBV21-1 | CASSKAEGNTEAFF
16 | TRBJ1-2 | TRBV27 | CASSLSTGWGVYGYTF
15 | TRBJ2-2 | TRBV7-2 | CASSKSGGNTGELFF
16 | TRBJ2-3 | TRBV2 | CASSEQAIRGTDTQYF
16 | TRBJ2-5 | TRBV14 | CASSQGQGVAKGTQYF